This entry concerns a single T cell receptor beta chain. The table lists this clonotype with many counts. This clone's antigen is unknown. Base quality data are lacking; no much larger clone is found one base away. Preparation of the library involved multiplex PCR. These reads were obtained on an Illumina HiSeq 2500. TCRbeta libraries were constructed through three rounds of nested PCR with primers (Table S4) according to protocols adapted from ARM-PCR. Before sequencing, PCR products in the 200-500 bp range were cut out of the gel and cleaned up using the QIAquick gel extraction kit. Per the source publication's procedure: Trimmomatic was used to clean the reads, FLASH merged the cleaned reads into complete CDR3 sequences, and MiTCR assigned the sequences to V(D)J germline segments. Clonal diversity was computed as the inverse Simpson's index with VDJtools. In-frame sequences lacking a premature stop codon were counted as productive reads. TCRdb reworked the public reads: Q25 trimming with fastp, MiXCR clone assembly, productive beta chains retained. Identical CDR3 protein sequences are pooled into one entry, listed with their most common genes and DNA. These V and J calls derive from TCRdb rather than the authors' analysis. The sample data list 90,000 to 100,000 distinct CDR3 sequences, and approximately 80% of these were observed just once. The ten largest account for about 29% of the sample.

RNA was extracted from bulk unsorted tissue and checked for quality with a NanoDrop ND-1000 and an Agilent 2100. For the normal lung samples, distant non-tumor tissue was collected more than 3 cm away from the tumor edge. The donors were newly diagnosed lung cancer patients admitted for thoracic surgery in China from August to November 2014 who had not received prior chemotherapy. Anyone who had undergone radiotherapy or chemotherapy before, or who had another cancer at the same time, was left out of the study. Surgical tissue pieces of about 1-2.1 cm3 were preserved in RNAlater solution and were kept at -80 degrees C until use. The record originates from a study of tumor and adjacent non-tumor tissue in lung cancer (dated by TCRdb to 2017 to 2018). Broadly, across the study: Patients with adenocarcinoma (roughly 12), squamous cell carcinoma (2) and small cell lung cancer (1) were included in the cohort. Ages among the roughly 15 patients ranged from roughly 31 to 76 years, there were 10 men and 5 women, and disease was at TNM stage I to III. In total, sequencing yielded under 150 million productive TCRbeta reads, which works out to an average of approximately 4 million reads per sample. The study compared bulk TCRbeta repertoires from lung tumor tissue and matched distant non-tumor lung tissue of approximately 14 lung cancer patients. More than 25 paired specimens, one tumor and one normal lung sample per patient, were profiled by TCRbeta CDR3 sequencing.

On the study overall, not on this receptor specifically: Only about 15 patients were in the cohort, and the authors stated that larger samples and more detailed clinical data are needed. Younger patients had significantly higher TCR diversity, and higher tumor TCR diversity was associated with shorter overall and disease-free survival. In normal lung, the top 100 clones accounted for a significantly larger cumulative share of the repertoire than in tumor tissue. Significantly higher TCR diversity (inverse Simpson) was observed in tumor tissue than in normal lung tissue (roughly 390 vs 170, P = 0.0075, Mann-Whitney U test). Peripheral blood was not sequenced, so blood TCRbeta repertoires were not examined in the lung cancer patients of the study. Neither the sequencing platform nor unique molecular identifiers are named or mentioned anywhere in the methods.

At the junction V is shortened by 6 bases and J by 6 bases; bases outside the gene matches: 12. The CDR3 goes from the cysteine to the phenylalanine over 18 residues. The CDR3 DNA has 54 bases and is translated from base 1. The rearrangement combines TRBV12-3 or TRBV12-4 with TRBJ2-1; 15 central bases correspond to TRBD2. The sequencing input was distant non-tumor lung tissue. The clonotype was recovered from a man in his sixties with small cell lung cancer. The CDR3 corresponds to CASSFGLAGGFRGNEQFF. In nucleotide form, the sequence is TGTGCCAGCAGCTTCGGACTAGCGGGAGGGTTCAGGGGCAATGAGCAGTTCTTC.